This T cell receptor beta chain was recovered during a study of metastatic and nonmetastatic thyroid tumors. Overall study context: Blood and tumor or nodule tissue repertoires from malignant and benign thyroid patients were compared.

The CDR3 extends over 14 amino acids. Looked up from germline, CDR1 is DFQATT and CDR2 is SNEGSKA (reference sequence). V shed 6 bases, J shed 5 bases, and the junction held 9 bases outside the gene matches. Thyroid surgery was preceded by no treatment in any patient. This clone appeared a single time. TCRdb recomputed clones from the PCR reads via MiXCR. The table records about 16,000 clones, about 35% of them present only once. Input material: tumor tissue. The sequence came from a female donor with papillary thyroid cancer or a benign thyroid nodule (not recorded which). Some clones in this sample may be carry-over from other donors' samples. The chain couples TRBV20-1 to TRBJ2-7; the match to TRBD2 covers 11 bases. CDR3 sequence reads: CSAPLAGVFDEQYF. The CDR3 DNA reads TGCAGTGCACCACTAGCGGGAGTTTTCGACGAGCAGTACTTC.